The 6 T cell receptor beta chains below come from one sample, sequenced in a study of identical twins (dated by TCRdb to 2016 to 2018). Library preparation was by 5' RACE. Sequenced using an Illumina HiSeq 2000. TCRdb itself trimmed the public reads at Q25 with fastp, ran MiXCR and retained productive beta chains. Each entry merges the rows of one CDR3 protein and shows their most common DNA and genes. The sample contains hundreds of thousands of distinct CDR3 sequences, roughly 9% of them found a single time. 6% to 8.5% of the sample belongs to the ten largest clones. The same specimen was also included in a second study, on yellow fever vaccine responses in identical twins.

The source material was CD8+ T cells sorted from blood. The origin of the receptors is a woman aged 18-30 years in good health.

A few counts support this clonotype. An end of the junction differs from the germline gene, which may be a read error. The CDR3, as DNA: TGTGCCAGTAGTATAGGAGGGAGGAACTTCCTACTATTC. Its translation is CASSIGGRNFLLF. The rearrangement joins TRBV19 to TRBJ2-1; the D gene is possibly TRBD2 (6 bases). Germline CDR1 LNHDA, CDR2 SQIVND (reference sequence). The CDR3 length is 13 residues.

This clonotype showed up many times. The chain has TRBV11-2 and TRBJ2-1; 8 bases line up with TRBD2. CDR3 size: 15 residues. J lost 5 bases, V lost 5 bases, and 8 bases had no gene match. CDR1 and CDR2 from the germline V gene are SGHAT and FQNNGV. The chain's CDR3 is CASSPWTSLHNEQFF. The CDR3 DNA follows: TGTGCCAGCAGCCCGTGGACTAGCTTGCACAATGAGCAGTTCTTC.

In its sample, this clonotype was seen many times. The chain combines TRBV9 with TRBJ2-7; D not certain. Germline CDR1 is SGDLS and CDR2 is YYNGEE. V was pared by 3 bases and J by 2 bases, with 6 bases between. The CDR3 is made up of 12 amino acids. CDR3 bases: TGTGCCAGCAGCGCCCTAACCTACGAGCAGTACTTC. It encodes CASSALTYEQYF.

This clonotype was picked up a small number of times. The J gene is TRBJ1-1, the V gene TRBV7-9, with unresolved D. The CDR3 covers 15 residues. Germline CDR1 is SEHNR and CDR2 is FQNEAQ (reference sequence). V was pared by 1 base and J by 2 bases, with 11 bases between. CDR3 nucleotides: TGTGCCAGCAGCTTAGTGGGTCGGCAAAACACTGAAGCTTTCTTT. It encodes CASSLVGRQNTEAFF.

J is TRBJ1-5 and V is TRBV7-8; D is undetermined. V was cut by 5 bases and J by 5 bases, with 13 bases left in between. CDR3 length: 14 residues. Germline CDR1 reads SGHVS; CDR2 reads FQNEAQ. The CDR3 protein is CASSPSAADQPQHF. CDR3 nucleotide sequence: TGTGCCAGCAGCCCCTCCGCAGCTGATCAGCCCCAGCATTTT.

This clonotype appeared many times. The chain combines TRBV4-3 with TRBJ2-3; D is possibly TRBD1 or TRBD2 (6 bases each). Trimming stripped 0 bases from V and 7 bases from J, with 17 bases between. The CDR3 has 16 amino acids. Germline values: CDR1 LGHNA, CDR2 YSLEER. For the CDR3, the DNA is TGCGCCAGCAGCCAAGACGATCGGGGGCTGGGGAATACGCAGTATTTT. Encoded protein: CASSQDDRGLGNTQYF.